The next 12 T cell receptor beta chains were all read from a single sample in a study of beta chain features in type 1 diabetes. Study conclusions and caveats: Among all four CD4+ subsets, Type 1 diabetes patients had TCRB CDR3s that were moderately but significantly shorter.

These TCRs' antigens remain unknown. What was sequenced were expressed TCRB transcripts, since all of the isolated RNA had been reverse transcribed. The protocol was immunoSEQ multiplex PCR, while the TCRdb copy is restricted to in-frame clones and leaves out a portion. Among about 400,000 clones listed, roughly an eighth were seen once. The specimen was naive CD4+ T cells from blood. These receptors were obtained from a woman aged 18-29 years with type 1 diabetes.

V is TRBV30 and J is TRBJ1-5; no clear D gene. Trimming removed 3 bases at V and 3 bases at J, with 9 bases between. The CDR3 is made up of 13 amino acids. The V gene's germline CDR1 is GTSNPN and CDR2 SVGIG (reference sequence). CDR3 in amino acids: CAWRTSVNQPQHF. Written as DNA, the CDR3 is TGTGCCTGGAGGACATCCGTCAATCAGCCCCAGCATTTT. Drawing the rest from reference TRBV30 and TRBJ1-5, the complete variable domain is SQTIHQWPATLVQPVGSPLSLECTVEGTSNPNLYWYRQAAGRGLQLLFYSVGIGQISSEVPQNLSASRPQDRQFILSSKKLLLSDSGFYLCAWRTSVNQPQHFGDGTRLSIL.

The V call is TRBV15, the J call TRBJ2-3; 7 bases align to TRBD2. Germline V gives CDR1 LNHNV, CDR2 YYDKDF (reference sequence). This CDR3 spans 15 amino acids. V lost 5 bases to trimming and J lost 9 bases; unmatched junction nucleotides: 14. CDR3: CATSLKLAWKVTQYF. The CDR3 coding sequence is TGTGCCACCAGCCTCAAACTAGCGTGGAAGGTGACGCAGTATTTT.

This clone has a handful of counts. The chain is built from TRBV2 and TRBJ1-5; 7 bases line up with TRBD1. Per germline, CDR1 SNHLY and CDR2 FYNNEI. This CDR3 contains 16 residues. The trim removed 2 bases at V and 0 bases at J, leaving 4 bases unmatched. Here the CDR3 DNA reads TGTGCCAGCAGTGAACAGGGACAGCATAGCAATCAGCCCCAGCATTTT. It yields the protein CASSEQGQHSNQPQHF.

This clone was seen a handful of times. J is TRBJ2-1 and V is TRBV14, with a tentative D call TRBD2 (5 bases). V lost 4 bases and J 0 bases, leaving 10 bases between the germline ends. The CDR3 totals 15 residues. Germline-derived CDR1 and CDR2 are SGHDN and FVKESK. The CDR3 coding sequence is TGTGCCAGCAGCCCGGACTGGAGCTCCTACAATGAGCAGTTCTTC. This codes for CASSPDWSSYNEQFF. Based on the CDR3 plus reference TRBV14 and TRBJ2-1, the full variable domain is EAGVTQFPSHSVIEKGQTVTLRCDPISGHDNLYWYRRVMGKEIKFLLHFVKESKQDESGMPNNRFLAERTGGTYSTLKVQPAELEDSGVYFCASSPDWSSYNEQFFGPGTRLTVL.

This clone was detected only a few times. The CDR3 nucleotides read TGTGCCACCAGCAGGGTAGCGGTACAAGAGACCCAGTACTTC. Translation gives CATSRVAVQETQYF. The chain combines TRBV15 with TRBJ2-5; a weak D match, TRBD2 (6 bases). Germline V gene lookup returns CDR1 LNHNV and CDR2 YYDKDF (reference sequence). The CDR3 is 14 amino acids. V lost 3 bases to trimming and J lost 2 bases, with 10 bases between them.

This clone was observed a few times. V usage is TRBV11-2 and J usage is TRBJ1-4, with a possible D match to TRBD1 (5 bases). Germline loops: CDR1 SGHAT, CDR2 FQNNGV. V shed 5 bases and J shed 4 bases, with 17 bases lying between them. CDR3 length: 16 amino acids. CDR3 sequence reads: CASSALKSGGNEKLFF. Here the CDR3 DNA reads TGTGCCAGCAGCGCCTTGAAGTCGGGGGGTAATGAAAAACTGTTTTTT.

The chain has TRBV7-3 and TRBJ2-7; 9 bases line up with TRBD1. There are 16 residues in the CDR3. Germline trimming cut 5 bases from V and 2 bases from J; bases unmatched to any gene: 10. Germline assignment: CDR1 SGHTA and CDR2 FQGTGA. In DNA form, the CDR3 reads TGTGCCAGCAGCAAAAACTCGGACAGGGGCGCCTACGAGCAGTACTTC. The encoded protein is CASSKNSDRGAYEQYF.

This clone has just a few counts. The V gene is TRBV11-1, the J gene TRBJ2-5; the D gene is possibly TRBD1 (7 bases). The J call is in doubt because the DNA end fits TRBJ2-7 better. Germline V gene data show CDR1 as SGHAT and CDR2 as FQDESV (reference sequence). This CDR3 is 15 amino acids long. CDR3 loop: CASSSAQGGPYEQYF. The DNA for the CDR3 is TGTGCCAGCAGCTCCGCCCAGGGGGGTCCCTACGAGCAGTACTTC.

In this sample, this clone turned up a few times. The chain uses TRBV19 and TRBJ1-4; D remains ambiguous. Germline CDR1 and CDR2: LNHDA and SQIVND (reference sequence). V lost 5 bases, J lost 2 bases, and 3 bases lay in between. This CDR3 has 12 residues. CDR3 amino acids: CASSQTNEKLFF. CDR3 nucleotide sequence: TGTGCCAGTAGTCAGACTAATGAAAAACTGTTTTTT.

The rearrangement uses TRBV7-6 and TRBJ2-7, with 8 bases lining up with TRBD2. The J segment lost 0 bases and the V segment lost 5 bases, leaving 12 bases of the junction unmatched. The CDR3 totals 17 residues. Germline assignment: CDR1 SGHVS and CDR2 FNYEAQ. DNA for the CDR3: TGTGCCAGCAGCGAAAGGGCGGGGGGTATATTCTCCTACGAGCAGTACTTC. It encodes CASSERAGGIFSYEQYF.

This clone showed up just a few times. This chain connects TRBV5-1 to TRBJ2-5; D might be TRBD2 (5 bases). The length of the CDR3 is 15 residues. Germline CDR1 reads SGHRS; CDR2 reads YFSETQ. V was shortened by 2 bases and J by 5 bases, with 16 bases between the two germline ends. The CDR3 sequence is CASSFRHPREETQYF. In DNA, the CDR3 is TGCGCCAGCAGCTTTCGACACCCGAGGGAGGAGACCCAGTACTTC.

This clone was detected a few times. This chain joins TRBV11-1 and TRBJ2-7, with D possibly being TRBD2 (5 bases). Between the trimmed V and J ends, which lost 1 base and 2 bases, there was a span of 12 bases. Per the germline V gene, CDR1 is SGHAT and CDR2 is FQDESV (reference sequence). The CDR3 sequence is 15 residues long. In DNA form, the CDR3 reads TGTGCCAGCAGCTTAGTATCGGCGGAGGCCTACGAGCAGTACTTC. Encoded protein: CASSLVSAEAYEQYF.